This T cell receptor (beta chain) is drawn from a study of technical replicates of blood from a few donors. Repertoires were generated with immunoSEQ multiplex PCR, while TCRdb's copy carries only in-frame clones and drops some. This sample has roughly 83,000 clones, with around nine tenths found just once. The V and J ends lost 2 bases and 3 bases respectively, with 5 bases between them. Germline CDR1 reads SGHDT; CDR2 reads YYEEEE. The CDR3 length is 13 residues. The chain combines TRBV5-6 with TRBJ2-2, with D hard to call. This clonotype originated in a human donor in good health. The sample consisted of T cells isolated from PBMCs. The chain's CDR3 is CASSFIDTGELFF. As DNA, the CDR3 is TGTGCCAGCAGCTTTATTGACACCGGGGAGCTGTTTTTT.